This passage covers 29 T cell receptor beta chains from one sample sequenced in a study of PD-L1 blockade in urothelial cancer. Method: immunoSEQ multiplex PCR; TCRdb's copy keeps in-frame clones and lacks some. The sample includes fewer than 65,000 clones, 70% to 90% of them seen just once. Time point described: pretreatment peripheral blood. Sequenced material: PBMCs, taken around atezolizumab (anti-PD-L1) treatment. These receptors came from a woman in her fifties or sixties with urothelial cancer.

This chain links TRBV5-6 with TRBJ2-7, with 8 bases fitting TRBD2. CDR1 SGHDT and CDR2 YYEEEE come from the germline V gene. The CDR3 has 16 amino acids. With 4 bases clipped from V and 0 bases from J, the junction kept 9 bases outside the gene matches. CDR3 in DNA: TGTGCCAGCAGCACCCCCGGGGGGGTTAGCTCCTACGAGCAGTACTTC. Translating gives CASSTPGGVSSYEQYF.

This chain uses TRBV6-5 with TRBJ1-5, with D tentatively TRBD1 (6 bases). The length of the CDR3 is 15 residues. Per the germline V gene, CDR1 is MNHEY and CDR2 is SVGAGI. V gave up 4 bases and J gave up 4 bases, with 14 bases separating them. The CDR3 bases are TGTGCCAGCAGTTTGGGGGGGAGGGGGAATCAGCCCCAGCATTTT. Its protein product is CASSLGGRGNQPQHF.

The CDR3 here is CASSALFKETQYF. In DNA, the CDR3 is TGCGCCAGCTCCGCGCTATTCAAAGAGACCCAGTACTTC. This chain links TRBV4-1 with TRBJ2-5; D gene ambiguous. The V gene's germline CDR1 is MGHRA and CDR2 YSYEKL. V lost 8 bases, J lost 3 bases, and 13 bases lay in between. The CDR3 contains 13 residues.

The chain links TRBV7-9 to TRBJ1-2; 12 bases match TRBD1. The CDR3 length is 19 residues. With 4 bases clipped from V and 8 bases from J, the junction kept 20 bases outside the gene matches. Per germline, CDR1 SEHNR and CDR2 FQNEAQ (reference sequence). DNA of the CDR3: TGTGCCAGCAGCTCCCAAAGCGGGACAGGGGGCGCGACGCTGGGCGGCTACACCTTC. Residues: CASSSQSGTGGATLGGYTF.

The chain employs TRBV10-3 and TRBJ1-2, with 7 nucleotides matching TRBD1. Trimming cost V 3 bases and J 3 bases; bases outside gene matches: 10. CDR3 size: 16 residues. CDR1 ENHRY and CDR2 SYGVKD come from the germline V gene. The CDR3 sequence is CAISDISRGQDYGYTF. The CDR3, as DNA: TGTGCCATCAGTGATATATCGAGGGGGCAAGACTATGGCTACACCTTC.

This sequence joins TRBV10-3 and TRBJ2-1; TRBD1 aligns across 7 bases. The J segment lost 5 bases and the V segment lost 1 base, leaving 5 bases of the junction unmatched. The CDR3 length is 15 residues. CDR1 and CDR2 from the germline V gene are ENHRY and SYGVKD. Written as DNA, the CDR3 is TGTGCCATCAGTGAGTTTGGACAGGCTCACAATGAGCAGTTCTTC. Protein: CAISEFGQAHNEQFF.

V and J are TRBV6-5 and TRBJ1-6; the match to TRBD1 covers 8 bases. The junction had 7 bases not matched to a gene; V was cut back by 1 base and J by 8 bases. Germline CDR1 reads MNHEY; CDR2 reads SVGAGI. The CDR3 totals 16 residues. CDR3 loop: CASSYFVRGLYSPLHF. In DNA, the CDR3 is TGTGCCAGCAGTTACTTCGTCAGGGGGCTTTATTCACCCCTCCACTTT.

This chain joins TRBV19 and TRBJ1-6; TRBD1 matches at 8 bases. CDR1 and CDR2 (germline): LNHDA, SQIVND (reference sequence). This CDR3 comprises 17 residues. After removal of 1 base from V and 9 bases from J, the junction contained 11 bases not matched to a gene. As DNA, the CDR3 is TGTGCCAGTAGTATAGCCCTCGGCAGGGGGCTAGGTTCACCCCTCCACTTT. Its translation is CASSIALGRGLGSPLHF.

The CDR3 sequence is CASSPTGGDQPQHF. CDR3 DNA: TGTGCCAGCTCCCCGACAGGGGGCGATCAGCCCCAGCATTTT. V usage is TRBV18 and J usage is TRBJ1-5; 10 nucleotides match TRBD1. The CDR3 consists of 14 residues. Trimming cost V 6 bases and J 5 bases; bases outside gene matches: 4. CDR1 is KGHSH and CDR2 is LQKENI in the germline V gene.

The chain links TRBV4-3 to TRBJ2-5, with 7 bases lining up with TRBD2. With V trimmed by 4 bases and J by 4 bases, 9 bases remained unmatched. This CDR3 has 15 amino acids. CDR1 is LGHNA and CDR2 is YSLEER in the germline V gene. The CDR3 here is CASSLRTSGAETQYF. For the CDR3, the DNA is TGCGCCAGCAGCCTACGGACTAGTGGAGCAGAGACCCAGTACTTC.

The gene calls are TRBV9 and TRBJ2-1, with D perhaps matching TRBD2 (6 bases). Germline CDR1 SGDLS, CDR2 YYNGEE. This CDR3 contains 16 residues. Between the trimmed V and J ends, which lost 0 bases and 2 bases, there was a span of 12 bases. CDR3 in amino acids: CASSVDASATYNEQFF. The CDR3 DNA reads as TGTGCCAGCAGCGTAGATGCTAGCGCCACCTACAATGAGCAGTTCTTC.

The chain combines TRBV10-3 with TRBJ2-1; the match to TRBD2 covers 7 bases. Germline V gene data show CDR1 as ENHRY and CDR2 as SYGVKD. CDR3 size: 15 residues. The ends lost 8 bases at V and 8 bases at J; junction bases unmatched: 15. As DNA, the CDR3 is TGTGCCATCGGTTCGGGCGGGGGATCTGTCGATGAGCAGTTCTTC. It encodes CAIGSGGGSVDEQFF.

This clone showed up just once. This rearrangement joins TRBV27 to TRBJ2-2; 8 bases agree with TRBD2. V lost 3 bases to trimming and J lost 4 bases; unmatched junction nucleotides: 7. Looked up from germline, CDR1 is MNHEY and CDR2 is SMNVEV (reference sequence). The CDR3 spans 16 residues. The CDR3: CASSFRGGGSTGELFF. Here the CDR3 DNA reads TGTGCCAGCAGTTTCCGGGGGGGAGGGAGCACCGGGGAGCTGTTTTTT.

The gene calls are TRBV9 and TRBJ1-1; the match to TRBD1 covers 7 bases. Germline loops: CDR1 SGDLS, CDR2 YYNGEE. J gave up 0 bases and V 4 bases, and 12 bases lay outside the gene matches. This CDR3 is built from 17 residues. DNA for the CDR3: TGTGCCAGCAGCACCACTCCAGGGGGAGCCTTGAACACTGAAGCTTTCTTT. This sequence encodes CASSTTPGGALNTEAFF.

The J gene is TRBJ1-1, the V gene TRBV7-6; tentative D call: TRBD1 (5 bases). The V and J ends lost 5 bases and 6 bases respectively, with 13 bases between them. Germline V lookup: CDR1 SGHVS, CDR2 FNYEAQ. The CDR3 sequence is 13 residues long. CDR3 DNA sequence: TGTGCCAGCAGCCCGGGCGGGGCTGCTGAAGCTTTCTTT. It encodes CASSPGGAAEAFF.

The CDR3 nucleotides are TGTGCCAGCAGTTACTCGGGACAGGGGTATAATTCACCCCTCCACTTT. It yields the protein CASSYSGQGYNSPLHF. J is TRBJ1-6 and V is TRBV6-6; 10 bases are shared with TRBD1. The junction had 0 bases not matched to a gene; V was cut back by 0 bases and J by 4 bases. The CDR3 totals 16 residues. CDR1 MNHNY and CDR2 SVGAGI come from the germline V gene (reference sequence).

This chain joins TRBV7-2 and TRBJ2-7; 7 bases are a match to TRBD1. Germline V gene data show CDR1 as SGHTA and CDR2 as FQGNSA. V was pared by 5 bases and J by 4 bases, with 5 bases of the junction left unmatched. The CDR3 length is 13 residues. The DNA of the CDR3 is TGTGCCAGCAGCCCAGACAGGGAGTACGAGCAGTACTTC. Protein: CASSPDREYEQYF.

The V call is TRBV28, the J call TRBJ2-1, with TRBD2 identical over 12 bases. Unmatched junction bases numbered 12, after V lost 6 bases and J lost 9 bases. From germline, CDR1 is MDHEN and CDR2 SYDVKM. This CDR3 contains 16 residues. Here the CDR3 DNA reads TGTGCCAGCAGAAAACTAGCGGGAGGAGGGGCCAGTGAGCAGTTCTTC. It translates to CASRKLAGGGASEQFF. The full variable domain, rest sourced from reference TRBV28 and TRBJ2-1, is DVKVTQSSRYLVKRTGEKVFLECVQDMDHENMFWYRQDPGLGLRLIYFSYDVKMKEKGDIPEGYSVSREKKERFSLILESASTNQTSMYLCASRKLAGGGASEQFFGPGTRLTVL.

CDR3 nucleotides: TGCGCCAGCAGTCGTGCCGCCGGGCGGGTAAAACCCTACGAGCAGTACTTC. It translates to CASSRAAGRVKPYEQYF. The chain uses TRBV5-1 and TRBJ2-7; possibly TRBD2 for D (5 bases). Germline assignment: CDR1 SGHRS and CDR2 YFSETQ. Trimming shortened V by 5 bases and J by 2 bases, and 23 bases separated the two germline ends. This CDR3 has 17 amino acids. The full variable domain, rest sourced from reference TRBV5-1 and TRBJ2-7, is KAGVTQTPRYLIKTRGQQVTLSCSPISGHRSVSWYQQTPGQGLQFLFEYFSETQRNKGNFPGRFSGRQFSNSRSEMNVSTLELGDSALYLCASSRAAGRVKPYEQYFGPGTRLTVT.

The J gene is TRBJ2-1, the V gene TRBV5-5; D is possibly TRBD2 (5 bases). The CDR3 totals 17 residues. V lost 0 bases, J lost 0 bases, and 13 bases lay in between. Germline CDR1 is SGHKS and CDR2 is YYEKEE (reference sequence). CDR3 protein: CASSLEASRSSYNEQFF. The CDR3 coding sequence is TGTGCCAGCAGCTTGGAAGCTAGCCGAAGCTCCTACAATGAGCAGTTCTTC.

This chain connects TRBV7-2 to TRBJ1-6; the D gene is possibly TRBD1 (5 bases). V was cut by 5 bases and J by 10 bases, with 15 bases left in between. The CDR3 length is 14 residues. The germline gives CDR1 SGHTA, CDR2 FQGNSA. CDR3 DNA sequence: TGTGCCAGCAGCCTCTCCGGGGGTTCCTCACCCCTCCACTTT. The encoded protein is CASSLSGGSSPLHF.

The rearrangement joins TRBV9 to TRBJ2-5, with 9 bases lining up with TRBD1. The CDR3 extends over 16 amino acids. Trimming took 0 bases from V and 4 from J; bases not matched to a gene: 7. Germline CDR1 and CDR2: SGDLS and YYNGEE. The CDR3 loop is CASSVGGTDRGETQYF. The CDR3 nucleotides are TGTGCCAGCAGCGTAGGAGGGACGGACAGGGGAGAGACCCAGTACTTC.

The chain has TRBV19 and TRBJ2-7, with 7 bases identical to TRBD2. The CDR3 length is 14 residues. CDR1 is LNHDA, CDR2 SQIVND, per germline (reference sequence). The ends lost 10 bases at V and 7 bases at J; junction bases unmatched: 16. DNA for the CDR3: TGTGCCACCTATGGGGGGACTACAAATATGGAGCAGTACTTC. It yields the protein CATYGGTTNMEQYF.

The V and J genes are TRBV6-5 and TRBJ2-7, with a tentative D call TRBD1 (5 bases). The CDR3 covers 13 residues. Germline CDR1 and CDR2: MNHEY and SVGAGI. V lost 1 base, J lost 2 bases, and 6 bases lay in between. The CDR3 nucleotides read TGTGCCAGCAGTTACTTGGGGCCCTACGAGCAGTACTTC. Its translation: CASSYLGPYEQYF.

The chain is built from TRBV4-2 and TRBJ2-1; a weak D match, TRBD2 (6 bases). The CDR3 spans 13 residues. CDR1 LGHNA and CDR2 YNFKEQ come from the germline V gene. V was clipped by 4 bases and J by 8 bases, with 12 bases between them. The CDR3 sequence: CASSPTKRDEQFF. The CDR3 nucleotides are TGTGCCAGCAGCCCCACTAAGCGGGATGAGCAGTTCTTC.

This clone showed up just a few times. The chain is built from TRBV7-9 and TRBJ1-1, with TRBD1 matching over 7 bases. Per germline, CDR1 SEHNR and CDR2 FQNEAQ (reference sequence). The trim removed 5 bases at V and 5 bases at J, leaving 8 bases unmatched. There are 14 residues in the CDR3. The CDR3 DNA follows: TGTGCCAGCAGCCCGAGGGGGCGCGGGACTGAAGCTTTCTTT. Translation: CASSPRGRGTEAFF.

The chain has TRBV7-3 and TRBJ2-3, with 10 bases lining up with TRBD2. Unmatched junction bases numbered 4, after V lost 5 bases and J lost 2 bases. The CDR3 runs 15 residues. Germline CDR1 SGHTA, CDR2 FQGTGA. CDR3 nucleotides: TGTGCCAGCAGCCCACTAGCGGGGCCCACAGATACGCAGTATTTT. The encoded protein is CASSPLAGPTDTQYF. The full variable domain, with the rest looked up from reference TRBV7-3 and TRBJ2-3, is GAGVSQTPSNKVTEKGKYVELRCDPISGHTALYWYRQSLGQGPEFLIYFQGTGAADDSGLPNDRFFAVRPEGSVSTLKIQRTERGDSAVYLCASSPLAGPTDTQYFGPGTRLTVL.

For this clone: The junction and the germline gene differ at one end; a read error may be behind it. The rearrangement uses TRBV28 and TRBJ2-1; 7 bases are a match to TRBD2. The germline CDR1 and CDR2 sequences are MDHEN and SYDVKM. The CDR3 sequence is 12 residues long. CDR3 amino acids: CASSSPWGGGVF. CDR3 in DNA: TGTGCCAGCAGTTCCCCGTGGGGGGGTGGAGTCTTC.

This chain links TRBV27 with TRBJ2-5; a possible D gene is TRBD1 (5 bases). The CDR3 consists of 13 residues. Per germline, CDR1 MNHEY and CDR2 SMNVEV (reference sequence). V lost 5 bases, J lost 2 bases, and 9 bases lay in between. The chain's CDR3 is CASSGRAQETQYF. The CDR3 nucleotides read TGTGCCAGCAGTGGCAGGGCTCAAGAGACCCAGTACTTC.